The source of this TCR beta chain is a study of lymphopenia after photon versus proton radiotherapy. Study-wide findings and caveats: Survival link was tested only in deceased patients; proton benefit remains a possibility.

Data came from immunoSEQ multiplex PCR; TCRdb stores just in-frame clones and leaves some out. Of approximately 160,000 clones listed, less than 90% were seen once; the top ten hold around 4.6%. The CDR3 sequence is 13 residues long. Trimming shortened V by 0 bases and J by 6 bases, and 9 bases separated the two germline ends. CDR1 WNHNN and CDR2 SYGVQD come from the germline V gene (reference sequence). In the case of this clone: Its target is not known.

The source is a man aged 50 to 59 with gastric cancer. The material sequenced was peripheral blood, taken from a patient treated with photon-based radiotherapy. The chain combines TRBV10-1 with TRBJ2-7; no reliable D call. CDR3 sequence reads: CASSESIASEQYF. The CDR3 coding sequence is TGCGCCAGCAGTGAGTCTATTGCTAGCGAGCAGTACTTC.